Shown below are 11 T cell receptor beta chains from a single sample sequenced in a study of blood T cells in healthy people across ages. Alongside a J-beta primer mix, a sample-barcoded 5' primer served in a second PCR lasting 7 to 11 cycles. TCRdb analysed the 5' RACE reads with MiXCR anew, one entry per CDR3 protein. This table holds about 1 million distinct CDR3 sequences, 35% to 55% found once. The sample taken for sequencing was blood. The receptors come from a woman aged 60-75 years in good health.

This clonotype was detected only a few times. The genes are TRBV7-9 and TRBJ1-2; unclear D gene. V gave up 6 bases and J gave up 7 bases, with 21 bases separating them. Per germline, CDR1 SEHNR and CDR2 FQNEAQ (reference sequence). This CDR3 contains 15 residues. The CDR3 DNA is TGTGCCAGCAGTCATCAGCGAGGCCAAGGGATTGGCTACACCTTC. Translation gives CASSHQRGQGIGYTF.

The chain employs TRBV20-1 and TRBJ1-4; tentatively, D is TRBD1 (5 bases). V was pared by 5 bases and J by 8 bases, with 15 bases between. There are 13 residues in the CDR3. Germline lookup yields CDR1 DFQATT and CDR2 SNEGSKA (reference sequence). The CDR3 sequence: CSAGQGLGEKLFF. The CDR3 DNA sequence: TGCAGTGCTGGGCAGGGCTTGGGGGAAAAACTGTTTTTT.

Of note for this clonotype: A much larger clone is a single base away; this may be a read error. The rearrangement uses TRBV12-3 or TRBV12-4 and TRBJ1-2, with D hard to call. The CDR3 consists of 12 residues. The CDR3 loop is CVSSPTAYGYTF. The DNA of the CDR3 is TGTGTCAGCAGTCCTACAGCCTATGGCTACACCTTC.

The chain is built from TRBV3-1 and TRBJ2-7, with TRBD1 matching 8 bases. There are 14 residues in the CDR3. Germline CDR1 reads LGHDT; CDR2 reads YNNKEL (reference sequence). The V gene end was trimmed by 1 base and the J gene end by 5 bases; junction bases not matched to a gene: 4. CDR3 in amino acids: CASSQAGGADEQYF. The CDR3 DNA reads TGTGCCAGCAGCCAAGCAGGGGGCGCGGACGAGCAGTACTTC.

This clonotype was counted only a few times. This sequence joins TRBV15 and TRBJ1-2, with D tentatively TRBD1 (6 bases). Germline loops: CDR1 LNHNV, CDR2 YYDKDF (reference sequence). The CDR3 length is 16 residues. The V and J ends lost 0 bases and 4 bases respectively, with 15 bases between them. As DNA, the CDR3 is TGTGCCACCAGCAGAGATCGGGGGGCTCCCGGCTATGGCTACACCTTC. Its translation is CATSRDRGAPGYGYTF.

The chain is built from TRBV20-1 and TRBJ2-1, with 10 bases aligning to TRBD1. V shed 5 bases, J shed 0 bases, and the junction held 13 bases outside the gene matches. The germline CDR1 and CDR2 sequences are DFQATT and SNEGSKA (reference sequence). The CDR3 runs to 18 residues. The chain's CDR3 is CSAVDRGIAESSYNEQFF. The CDR3 DNA sequence: TGCAGTGCTGTGGACAGGGGGATAGCGGAGAGCTCCTACAATGAGCAGTTCTTC.

This clonotype was picked up a small number of times. The V and J genes are TRBV27 and TRBJ2-3; D gene unclear. Per the germline V gene, CDR1 is MNHEY and CDR2 is SMNVEV (reference sequence). The length of the CDR3 is 11 residues. Trimming pared 6 bases from V and 6 bases from J, leaving 7 bases between. CDR3 sequence: CASRVLDTQYF. DNA for the CDR3: TGTGCCAGCAGGGTCCTGGATACGCAGTATTTT.

The V call is TRBV5-5, the J call TRBJ2-5; D unclear. CDR1 is SGHKS, CDR2 YYEKEE, per germline (reference sequence). The CDR3 has 15 residues. V dropped 2 bases and J dropped 1 base, with 12 bases sitting between them. The CDR3 here is CASSFSSGSQETQYF. The DNA of the CDR3 is TGTGCCAGCAGCTTTTCAAGTGGGTCCCAAGAGACCCAGTACTTC.

This clonotype was seen a few times. The chain carries TRBV20-1 and TRBJ2-1, with D possibly TRBD1 on 6 matching bases. The V end was cut by 4 bases, the J end by 6 bases, with 22 bases between. The CDR3 has 16 amino acids. Per germline, CDR1 DFQATT and CDR2 SNEGSKA (reference sequence). The CDR3 DNA reads TGCAGTGCTACAAATCCGGACAGCTCCCTTCCCAATGAGCAGTTCTTC. Its protein product is CSATNPDSSLPNEQFF.

The chain uses TRBV7-2 and TRBJ2-3; no firm D call. V dropped 5 bases and J dropped 4 bases, with 28 bases sitting between them. Germline CDR1 is SGHTA and CDR2 is FQGNSA. The CDR3 loop spans 19 amino acids. The CDR3 DNA is TGTGCCAGCAGCCCCCCTCGTTCGGGCCAAATCCGGCCCGCAGATACGCAGTATTTT. This gives the protein CASSPPRSGQIRPADTQYF. Full variable domain (missing parts from reference TRBV7-2 and TRBJ2-3): GAGVSQSPSNKVTEKGKDVELRCDPISGHTALYWYRQSLGQGLEFLIYFQGNSAPDKSGLPSDRFSAERTGGSVSTLTIQRTQQEDSAVYLCASSPPRSGQIRPADTQYFGPGTRLTVL.

V and J are TRBV2 and TRBJ2-1; 10 bases are a match to TRBD1. Trimming at V came to 2 bases and at J to 15 bases, leaving 7 bases not matched to a gene. The CDR3 is made up of 13 amino acids. Germline loops: CDR1 SNHLY, CDR2 FYNNEI. In nucleotides, the CDR3 is TGTGCCAGCAGTGAAATCGGGGGGACAGGGGCGTTCTTC. Translating gives CASSEIGGTGAFF.